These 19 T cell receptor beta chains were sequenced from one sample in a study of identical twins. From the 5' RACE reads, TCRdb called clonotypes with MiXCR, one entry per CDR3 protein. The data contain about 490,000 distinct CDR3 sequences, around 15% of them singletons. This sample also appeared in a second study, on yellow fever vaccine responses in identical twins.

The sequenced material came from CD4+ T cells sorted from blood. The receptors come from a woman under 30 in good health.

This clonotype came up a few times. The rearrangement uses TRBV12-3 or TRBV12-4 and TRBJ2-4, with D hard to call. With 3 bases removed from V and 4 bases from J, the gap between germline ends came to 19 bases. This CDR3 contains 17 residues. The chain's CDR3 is CASSLVLALGLKNIQYF. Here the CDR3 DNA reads TGTGCCAGCAGTTTGGTTTTGGCTCTTGGTTTAAAAAACATTCAGTACTTC.

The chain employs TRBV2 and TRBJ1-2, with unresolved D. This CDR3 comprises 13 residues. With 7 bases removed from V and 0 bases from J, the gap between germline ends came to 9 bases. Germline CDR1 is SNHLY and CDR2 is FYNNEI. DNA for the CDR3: TGTGCCAGCATCCCCGGGCCTAACTATGGCTACACCTTC. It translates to CASIPGPNYGYTF.

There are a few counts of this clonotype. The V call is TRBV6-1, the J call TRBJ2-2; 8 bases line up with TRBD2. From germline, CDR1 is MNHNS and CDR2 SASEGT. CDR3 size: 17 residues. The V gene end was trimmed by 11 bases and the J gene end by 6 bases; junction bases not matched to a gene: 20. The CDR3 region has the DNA TGTGCCGCAGCCCCCACGACTAGCGCCCCGTTATCCGGGGAGCTGTTTTTT. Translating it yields CAAAPTTSAPLSGELFF.

This CDR3 is CASRARLAGDYEQYF. CDR3 in DNA: TGTGCCAGCAGAGCTAGACTAGCGGGAGACTACGAGCAGTACTTC. This chain links TRBV2 with TRBJ2-7; 12 nucleotides match TRBD2. The CDR3 is 15 residues long. Trimming took 6 bases from V and 3 from J; bases not matched to a gene: 6. Germline CDR1 and CDR2: SNHLY and FYNNEI.

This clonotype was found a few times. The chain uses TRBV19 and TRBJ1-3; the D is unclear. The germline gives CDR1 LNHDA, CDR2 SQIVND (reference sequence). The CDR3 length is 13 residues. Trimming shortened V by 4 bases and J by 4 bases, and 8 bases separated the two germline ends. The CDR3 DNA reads TGTGCCAGTAGTACCGGGTACGGAAACACCATATATTTT. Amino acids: CASSTGYGNTIYF.

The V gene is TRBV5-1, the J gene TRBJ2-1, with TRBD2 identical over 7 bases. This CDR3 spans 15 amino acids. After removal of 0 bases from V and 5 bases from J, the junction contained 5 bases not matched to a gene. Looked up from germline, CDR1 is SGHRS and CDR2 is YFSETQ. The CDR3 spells CASSLVLALNNEQFF. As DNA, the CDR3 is TGCGCCAGCAGCTTGGTACTAGCGTTAAACAATGAGCAGTTCTTC.

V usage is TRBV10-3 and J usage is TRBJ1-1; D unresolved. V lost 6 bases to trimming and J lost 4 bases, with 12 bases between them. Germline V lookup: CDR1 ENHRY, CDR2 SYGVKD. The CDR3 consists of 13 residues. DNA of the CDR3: TGTGCCATCAGACCATCCTATGGCACTGAAGCTTTCTTT. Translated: CAIRPSYGTEAFF.

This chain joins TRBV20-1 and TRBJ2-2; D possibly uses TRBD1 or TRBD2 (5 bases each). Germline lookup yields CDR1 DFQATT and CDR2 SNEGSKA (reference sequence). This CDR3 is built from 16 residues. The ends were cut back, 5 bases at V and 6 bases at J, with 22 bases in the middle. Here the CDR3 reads CSAANWGKTRAGELFF. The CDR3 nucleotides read TGCAGTGCTGCGAATTGGGGGAAGACGAGAGCCGGGGAGCTGTTTTTT.

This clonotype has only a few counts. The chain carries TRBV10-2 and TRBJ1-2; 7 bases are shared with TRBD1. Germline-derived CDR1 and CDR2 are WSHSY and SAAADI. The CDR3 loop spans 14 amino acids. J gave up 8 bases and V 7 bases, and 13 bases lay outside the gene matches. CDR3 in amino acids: CASNGQDRLGGYTF. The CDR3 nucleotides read TGCGCCAGCAACGGCCAGGACAGGCTCGGGGGCTACACCTTC.

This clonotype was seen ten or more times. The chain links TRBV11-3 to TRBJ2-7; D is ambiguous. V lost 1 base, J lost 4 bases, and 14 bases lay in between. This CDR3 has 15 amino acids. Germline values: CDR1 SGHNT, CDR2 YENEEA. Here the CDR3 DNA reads TGTGCCAGCAGCTTAGGAGCACTTGACGGATACGAGCAGTACTTC. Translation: CASSLGALDGYEQYF.

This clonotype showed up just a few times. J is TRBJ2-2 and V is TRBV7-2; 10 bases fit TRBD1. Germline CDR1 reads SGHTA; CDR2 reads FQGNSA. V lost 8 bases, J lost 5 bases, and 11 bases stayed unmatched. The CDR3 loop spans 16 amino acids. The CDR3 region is CASFRFGTGVTGELFF. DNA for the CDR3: TGTGCCAGCTTCCGATTCGGGACAGGGGTAACCGGGGAGCTGTTTTTT.

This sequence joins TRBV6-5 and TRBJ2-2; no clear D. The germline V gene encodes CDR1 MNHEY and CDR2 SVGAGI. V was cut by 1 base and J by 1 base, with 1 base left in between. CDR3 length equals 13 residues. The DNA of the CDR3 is TGTGCCAGCAGTTACTGGAACACCGGGGAGCTGTTTTTT. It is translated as CASSYWNTGELFF.

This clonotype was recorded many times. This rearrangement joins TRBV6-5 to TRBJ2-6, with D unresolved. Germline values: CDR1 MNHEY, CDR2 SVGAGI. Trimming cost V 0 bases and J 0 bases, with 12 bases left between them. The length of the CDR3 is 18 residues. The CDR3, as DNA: TGTGCCAGCAGTTACTCGATCATAAGAACCTCTGGGGCCAACGTCCTGACTTTC. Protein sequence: CASSYSIIRTSGANVLTF.

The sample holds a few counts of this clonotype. CDR3 nucleotides: TGTGCCAGCAGCCCCCTGGACAGGGACAATGAGCAGTTCTTC. Its protein is CASSPLDRDNEQFF. This chain joins TRBV12-3 or TRBV12-4 and TRBJ2-1, with 8 nucleotides matching TRBD1. The CDR3 loop spans 14 amino acids. V gave up 6 bases and J gave up 5 bases; unmatched junction bases: 6.

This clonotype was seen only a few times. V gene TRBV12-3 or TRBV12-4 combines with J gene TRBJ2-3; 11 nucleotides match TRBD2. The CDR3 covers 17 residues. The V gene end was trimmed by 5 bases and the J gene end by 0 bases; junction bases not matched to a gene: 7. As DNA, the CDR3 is TGTGCCAGCAGTCCCCCGGGACTAGCGGTTAGCACAGATACGCAGTATTTT. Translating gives CASSPPGLAVSTDTQYF.

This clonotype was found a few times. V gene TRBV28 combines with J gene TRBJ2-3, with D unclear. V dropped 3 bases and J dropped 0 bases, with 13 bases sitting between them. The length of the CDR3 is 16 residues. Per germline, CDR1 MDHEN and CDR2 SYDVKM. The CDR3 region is CASSFAWRLSTDTQYF. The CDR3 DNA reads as TGTGCCAGCAGTTTTGCGTGGCGCCTTAGCACAGATACGCAGTATTTT.

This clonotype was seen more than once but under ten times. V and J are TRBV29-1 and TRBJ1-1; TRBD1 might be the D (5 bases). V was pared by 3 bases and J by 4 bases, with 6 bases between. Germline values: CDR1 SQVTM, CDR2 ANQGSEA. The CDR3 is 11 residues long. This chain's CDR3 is CSVDRGTEAFF. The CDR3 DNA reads TGCAGCGTTGATAGGGGCACTGAAGCTTTCTTT.

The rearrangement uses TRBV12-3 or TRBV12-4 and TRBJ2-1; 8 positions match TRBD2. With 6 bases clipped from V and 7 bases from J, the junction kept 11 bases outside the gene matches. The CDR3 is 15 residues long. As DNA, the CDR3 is TGTGCCAGCAGCCATCTTCCGGGGGGGCTTAATGAGCAGTTCTTC. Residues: CASSHLPGGLNEQFF.

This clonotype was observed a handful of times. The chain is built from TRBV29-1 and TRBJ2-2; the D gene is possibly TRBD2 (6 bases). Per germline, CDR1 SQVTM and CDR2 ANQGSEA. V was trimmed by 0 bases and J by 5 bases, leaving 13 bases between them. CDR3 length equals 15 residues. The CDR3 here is CSVEDWRDRTGELFF. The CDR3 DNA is TGCAGCGTTGAAGATTGGAGGGATCGGACCGGGGAGCTGTTTTTT.